The entry below describes one TCR beta chain. Its antigen is still unknown. No much larger clone is present one base from it, and per-base qualities are unavailable. The source of the sample is a study of OX40 agonist ivuxolimab in advanced cancers. Broadly, across the study: Ivuxolimab was a fully human IgG2 agonistic monoclonal antibody targeting the costimulatory receptor OX40 (CD134). Intravenous ivuxolimab was administered to patients every 2 weeks at six dose levels: 0.01, 0.1, 0.3, 1.5, 3 and 10 mg/kg. Among the roughly 50 dose-escalation patients, some 20 had hepatocellular carcinoma, roughly 15 melanoma, 9 renal cell carcinoma and 9 head and neck cancer. In the dose-escalation cohort, 70% to 85% of patients were male, and the mean age was approximately 64 years, with a range of roughly 23 to 85. Patients were allowed to have had prior anti-PD-1, anti-PD-L1 or anti-CTLA-4 therapy, and approximately 37% of the dose-escalation patients had been treated with checkpoint inhibitors. Partial responses were achieved by three dose-escalation patients, of whom one had hepatocellular carcinoma and two had cutaneous melanoma. Peripheral TCRbeta sequencing was intended to test whether TCR sequence diversity was altered and clonal T-cell expansion was caused by ivuxolimab. The paper describes the monotherapy dose-escalation part (N of about 52 patients) of the phase I trial of ivuxolimab.

The trial excluded patients who had a history of autoimmune disease or were on systemic immunosuppression. Peripheral blood for TCR sequencing was drawn from every dose cohort at baseline, at cycle 4 day 1 and at cycle 7 day 1. The samples were taken from a phase I, first-in-human, multicenter, open-label dose-escalation trial of ivuxolimab. The trial enrolled adults with locally advanced or metastatic head and neck squamous cell, hepatocellular, melanoma or renal cell carcinoma. Before TCR sequencing, CD4+ T cells and CD8+ T cells from peripheral blood were sorted into separate populations. For sequencing of the TCRbeta CDR3 region, genomic DNA was extracted from the sorted cells. TCRbeta CDR3 regions were sequenced using the immunoSEQ Assay. In its TCRdb copy, this immuneACCESS table keeps in-frame sequences only and misses some clones. Where compared with another copy, unresolved V genes explain less than half of these, and the others have no known cause. This sample has about 32,000 clones in its table, and about 83% of those were observed once. The ten biggest clones cover approximately 18% of the sample.

Study-level results and caveats: On average, CD8+ T cells showed more expanded clones than CD4+ T cells after ivuxolimab. At doses from 0.1 to 3.0 mg/kg, clonal expansion was seen in both CD4+ and CD8+ blood T cells between baseline and week 6. Partial responders in the 0.1-3.0 mg/kg groups had among the lowest normalized peripheral clonal expansion, especially among CD8+ T cells. Low levels of normalized T-cell clonal expansion were also seen in some nonresponding patients. Antigen specificity was not determined for the clonally expanded peripheral T cells.

Reading the germline V gene gives CDR1 MNHNS and CDR2 SASEGT. Between the V and J ends, shortened by 6 bases and 2 bases respectively, the junction contains 8 bases. From the cysteine up to the phenylalanine, the CDR3 has a length of 12 residues. CDR3 DNA only is kept here, 36 bases in frame from base 1. This chain joins TRBV6-1 to TRBJ2-7; no D gene can be assigned with confidence. The source of this sequence is an adult with an advanced solid tumor such as melanoma, head and neck, liver or kidney cancer. The sequences come from CD4+ or CD8+ T cells sorted from blood, collected in a trial of the OX40 agonist ivuxolimab. Read as DNA, the sequence is TGTGCCAGCAGACAGCTAACCTACGAGCAGTACTTC. Its protein reads: CASRQLTYEQYF.